This is a list of T cell receptor beta chains from one sample in a study of T cell responses to AZD1222 COVID-19 vaccine. The repertoire was sequenced with immunoSEQ multiplex PCR; TCRdb's copy has only in-frame clones and lacks some. The data contain over 95,000 clones, approximately 88% of them singletons. The starting material was peripheral blood, obtained on day 0 of AZD1222 vaccination. All receptors derive from an adult in good health. CDR3s include the opening cysteine and the closing phenylalanine or tryptophan. D genes are given only for firm matches. Size is omitted from some rows. Given values are once, few, many or a class for expanded clones.

CDR3: CASKRTGLGVEKLFF
DNA: TGTGCCAGCAAACGCACAGGGTTGGGGGTGGAAAAACTGTTTTTT
size: -
D: -
J: TRBJ1-4
V: TRBV6-5

CDR3: CASSNGPGTRNYEQYF
DNA: TGTGCCAGTAGTAATGGGCCAGGGACACGGAACTACGAGCAGTACTTC
size: -
D: -
J: TRBJ2-7
V: TRBV19

CDR3: CASSLYGDLRGGYTF
DNA: TGTGCCAGCAGTTTATATGGGGACTTACGGGGTGGCTACACCTTC
size: -
D: -
J: TRBJ1-2
V: TRBV27

CDR3: CASSLYGVSGGYTF
DNA: TGTGCCAGCAGTTTATACGGGGTATCGGGGGGCTACACCTTC
size: -
D: -
J: TRBJ1-2
V: TRBV28

CDR3: CASSLGFGRLAGGGNEQFF
DNA: TGTGCCAGCAGCCTCGGGTTCGGGAGACTAGCGGGAGGAGGGAATGAGCAGTTCTTC
size: -
D: TRBD2
J: TRBJ2-1
V: TRBV28

CDR3: CASSRRTGFSGNEKLFF
DNA: TGTGCCAGCAGCAGAAGGACAGGGTTTTCTGGGAATGAAAAACTGTTTTTT
size: once
D: TRBD1
J: TRBJ1-4
V: TRBV3-1/TRBV3-2

CDR3: CASSSSGLRTEAFF
DNA: TGTGCCAGCAGTTCATCCGGGCTTCGGACTGAAGCTTTCTTT
size: -
D: -
J: TRBJ1-1
V: TRBV28

CDR3: CASSRGQIYGYTF
DNA: TGTGCCAGCAGCCGAGGACAGATTTATGGCTACACCTTC
size: -
D: -
J: TRBJ1-2
V: TRBV9

CDR3: CASRDRVAQPQHF
DNA: TGCGCCAGCAGGGACAGGGTGGCCCAGCCCCAGCATTTT
size: -
D: TRBD1
J: TRBJ1-5
V: TRBV10-2

CDR3: CASSQDGRGSEQYF
DNA: TGTGCCAGCAGCCAAGATGGCAGGGGGTCCGAGCAGTACTTC
size: -
D: TRBD1
J: TRBJ2-7
V: TRBV14

CDR3: CATPGSPNSPLHF
DNA: TGTGCCACCCCGGGCTCCCCAAATTCACCCCTCCACTTT
size: -
D: -
J: TRBJ1-6
V: TRBV7-9

CDR3: CASSQWGDRQETQYF
DNA: TGTGCCAGCAGCCAATGGGGGGATCGACAAGAGACCCAGTACTTC
size: -
D: -
J: TRBJ2-5
V: TRBV14

CDR3: CASGFQAGLSYNEQFF
DNA: TGTGCTAGTGGTTTTCAAGCGGGGCTCTCCTACAATGAGCAGTTCTTC
size: -
D: TRBD2
J: TRBJ2-1
V: TRBV12-5

CDR3: CASSLMNTEAFF
DNA: TGTGCCAGCAGTTTGATGAACACTGAAGCTTTCTTT
size: -
D: -
J: TRBJ1-1
V: TRBV19

CDR3: CAWRNRNNSPLHF
DNA: TGTGCCTGGAGAAATAGGAATAATTCACCCCTCCACTTT
size: -
D: -
J: TRBJ1-6
V: TRBV30

CDR3: CSASGSTSGAYEQYF
DNA: TGCAGTGCTAGTGGCAGCACTAGCGGGGCCTACGAGCAGTACTTC
size: -
D: TRBD2
J: TRBJ2-7
V: TRBV20-1

CDR3: CASSFSRLRAFGYEQYF
DNA: TGTGCCAGCAGTTTTAGTCGGCTGAGGGCTTTTGGGTACGAGCAGTACTTC
size: -
D: -
J: TRBJ2-7
V: TRBV6-2/TRBV6-3

CDR3: CASSPGWGQFF
DNA: TGTGCCAGCAGTCCGGGTTGGGGGCAGTTCTTC
size: -
D: -
J: TRBJ2-1
V: TRBV7-2

CDR3: CASSRSGTGRWEQPQHF
DNA: TGCGCCAGCAGCCGCTCTGGGACAGGGCGATGGGAGCAGCCCCAGCATTTT
size: -
D: TRBD1
J: TRBJ1-5
V: TRBV4-1

CDR3: CASRKINEQFF
DNA: TGTGCCAGCAGAAAGATAAATGAGCAGTTCTTC
size: few
D: -
J: TRBJ2-1
V: TRBV6-5

CDR3: CASTDVTDSEAFF
DNA: TGTGCCAGCACCGACGTTACAGACAGTGAAGCTTTCTTT
size: -
D: -
J: TRBJ1-1
V: TRBV28

CDR3: CASSLDDGSVNTEAFF
DNA: TGTGCCAGCAGCTTGGATGACGGATCAGTGAACACTGAAGCTTTCTTT
size: few
D: -
J: TRBJ1-1
V: TRBV5-5

CDR3: CASSAGGYGYTF
DNA: TGTGCCAGCAGCGCAGGGGGATACGGCTACACCTTC
size: -
D: TRBD1
J: TRBJ1-2
V: TRBV7-9

CDR3: CAYLPNRNSPLHF
DNA: TGTGCCTACCTTCCTAACAGGAATTCACCCCTCCACTTT
size: -
D: -
J: TRBJ1-6
V: TRBV30

CDR3: CASSSGQGYQETQYF
DNA: TGTGCCAGCAGTTCCGGACAGGGTTACCAAGAGACCCAGTACTTC
size: -
D: TRBD1
J: TRBJ2-5
V: TRBV28

CDR3: CASSYEGVPNEKLFF
DNA: TGTGCCAGCAGTTACGAGGGGGTGCCTAATGAAAAACTGTTTTTT
size: -
D: -
J: TRBJ1-4
V: TRBV6-6

CDR3: CASSQGSSGRTYEQYF
DNA: TGTGCCAGCAGCCAAGGTTCTAGCGGGAGAACCTACGAGCAGTACTTC
size: -
D: TRBD2
J: TRBJ2-7
V: TRBV4-2

CDR3: CASSAGLASNEQFF
DNA: TGTGCCAGTAGTGCGGGACTAGCGTCCAATGAGCAGTTCTTC
size: once
D: TRBD2
J: TRBJ2-1
V: TRBV19

CDR3: CASSLWDYGYTF
DNA: TGTGCCAGCAGCCTCTGGGACTATGGCTACACCTTC
size: -
D: -
J: TRBJ1-2
V: TRBV28

CDR3: CASSSRRQGGGFAEAFF
DNA: TGTGCCAGTAGTTCCCGCCGCCAAGGGGGGGGGTTCGCTGAAGCTTTCTTT
size: -
D: -
J: TRBJ1-1
V: TRBV19

CDR3: CASSQGLAARGNEQFF
DNA: TGTGCCAGCAGCCAGGGACTAGCGGCAAGAGGGAATGAGCAGTTCTTC
size: once
D: TRBD2
J: TRBJ2-1
V: TRBV4-2

CDR3: CASRPRTAKRTGELFF
DNA: TGTGCCAGCAGACCGAGAACCGCAAAGCGGACCGGGGAGCTGTTTTTT
size: -
D: -
J: TRBJ2-2
V: TRBV13

CDR3: CSVARTGGLFF
DNA: TGCAGCGTTGCTCGGACAGGGGGCCTGTTTTTT
size: -
D: TRBD1
J: TRBJ1-4
V: TRBV29-1

CDR3: CASSYGQGNNSPLHF
DNA: TGTGCCAGCAGTTACGGTCAGGGTAATAATTCACCCCTCCACTTT
size: -
D: -
J: TRBJ1-6
V: TRBV6-6

CDR3: CSASRGLAEPYEQYF
DNA: TGCAGTGCTAGTCGGGGTCTAGCGGAGCCCTACGAGCAGTACTTC
size: -
D: TRBD2
J: TRBJ2-7
V: TRBV20-1

CDR3: CASSLPGHRWDGYTF
DNA: TGTGCCAGCAGCTTACCAGGACACAGGTGGGATGGCTACACCTTC
size: -
D: -
J: TRBJ1-2
V: TRBV7-8

CDR3: CASSLNRGRGCQPQHF
DNA: TGTGCCAGCAGCTTGAACAGGGGGCGCGGATGTCAGCCCCAGCATTTT
size: -
D: -
J: TRBJ1-5
V: TRBV12-1

CDR3: CASSLDNNYGYTF
DNA: TGTGCCAGCAGTCTTGACAATAACTATGGCTACACCTTC
size: -
D: -
J: TRBJ1-2
V: TRBV28

CDR3: CASMQGEETQYF
DNA: TGTGCCAGCATGCAGGGTGAAGAGACCCAGTACTTC
size: -
D: -
J: TRBJ2-5
V: TRBV7-2

CDR3: CASSLSSVGGNTQYF
DNA: TGTGCCAGCAGCTTATCTTCGGTAGGCGGGAACACGCAGTATTTT
size: -
D: -
J: TRBJ2-3
V: TRBV7-9

CDR3: CSVRDRKAYEQYF
DNA: TGCAGCGTTCGGGACAGGAAGGCCTACGAGCAGTACTTC
size: -
D: TRBD1
J: TRBJ2-7
V: TRBV29-1

CDR3: CASSMRGKPTEAFF
DNA: TGTGCCAGTAGTATGAGGGGTAAGCCCACTGAAGCTTTCTTT
size: -
D: -
J: TRBJ1-1
V: TRBV19

CDR3: CASSADGTRGSSETQYF
DNA: TGCGCCAGCAGCGCGGACGGGACTAGAGGTTCCTCGGAGACCCAGTACTTC
size: -
D: TRBD2
J: TRBJ2-5
V: TRBV5-1

CDR3: CASSRRPGSDSGNTIYF
DNA: TGCGCCAGCAGCCGGAGGCCAGGGAGTGACTCTGGAAACACCATATATTTT
size: -
D: -
J: TRBJ1-3
V: TRBV5-1

CDR3: CATSEEGANYGYTF
DNA: TGTGCCACCAGCGAAGAGGGGGCTAACTATGGCTACACCTTC
size: -
D: -
J: TRBJ1-2
V: TRBV24-1

CDR3: CASSPLRRANSTDTQYF
DNA: TGTGCCAGCTCACCACTCCGCAGGGCTAACAGCACAGATACGCAGTATTTT
size: once
D: -
J: TRBJ2-3
V: TRBV18

CDR3: CASSQDRGGIYNEQFF
DNA: TGTGCCAGCAGCCAAGATCGGGGCGGGATCTACAATGAGCAGTTCTTC
size: -
D: -
J: TRBJ2-1
V: TRBV14

CDR3: CAISEAQLETQYF
DNA: TGTGCCATCAGTGAGGCCCAACTGGAGACCCAGTACTTC
size: -
D: -
J: TRBJ2-5
V: TRBV10-3

CDR3: CASILTLAGPTYEQYF
DNA: TGCGCCAGCATCTTAACGCTAGCGGGACCAACCTACGAGCAGTACTTC
size: -
D: TRBD2
J: TRBJ2-7
V: TRBV23-1

CDR3: CASSTFAAVYSNQPQHF
DNA: TGTGCCAGTAGTACATTTGCGGCAGTATATAGCAATCAGCCCCAGCATTTT
size: -
D: -
J: TRBJ1-5
V: TRBV19

CDR3: CASILDRGLGYGYTF
DNA: TGTGCCAGCATATTAGACAGGGGGCTAGGCTATGGCTACACCTTC
size: once
D: TRBD1
J: TRBJ1-2
V: TRBV6-5

CDR3: CASSLAGLVTGELFF
DNA: TGTGCCAGCAGCTTAGCGGGACTGGTTACCGGGGAGCTGTTTTTT
size: few
D: -
J: TRBJ2-2
V: TRBV11-1

CDR3: CASSSPGTSGFNEQFF
DNA: TGTGCCAGTAGTAGCCCCGGGACTAGCGGATTCAATGAGCAGTTCTTC
size: few
D: TRBD2
J: TRBJ2-1
V: TRBV19

CDR3: CASSQTSGRLKDTQYF
DNA: TGTGCCAGCAGCCAGACTAGCGGGAGGTTAAAAGATACGCAGTATTTT
size: -
D: TRBD2
J: TRBJ2-3
V: TRBV9

CDR3: CASSKDGFLFSGANVLTF
DNA: TGTGCCAGCAGCAAAGACGGTTTTCTGTTCTCTGGGGCCAACGTCCTGACTTTC
size: -
D: -
J: TRBJ2-6
V: TRBV21-1

CDR3: CASSTTSGSTTGELFF
DNA: TGCGCCAGCAGCACAACTAGCGGGAGTACCACCGGGGAGCTGTTTTTT
size: -
D: TRBD2
J: TRBJ2-2
V: TRBV5-1

CDR3: CASSLDSQAIPNYGYTF
DNA: TGTGCCAGCAGCTTAGATTCACAGGCGATCCCTAACTATGGCTACACCTTC
size: -
D: -
J: TRBJ1-2
V: TRBV7-6

CDR3: CASSSTWTLTSYEQYF
DNA: TGTGCCAGCAGTTCGACATGGACCCTTACCTCCTACGAGCAGTACTTC
size: once
D: -
J: TRBJ2-7
V: TRBV5-6

CDR3: CASSPPRRNTEAFF
DNA: TGTGCCAGCAGTCCGCCCCGTCGAAACACTGAAGCTTTCTTT
size: -
D: -
J: TRBJ1-1
V: TRBV6-5